The entry below describes one TCR beta chain. This entry is derived from a study of OX40 agonist ivuxolimab in advanced cancers. Looking at the study overall: The patients got ivuxolimab, which is an agonistic anti-OX40 (CD134) antibody.

Germline V lookup: CDR1 MGHRA, CDR2 YSYEKL. V was shortened by 4 bases and J by 6 bases, with 12 bases between the two germline ends. The CDR3 totals 14 residues. Here immunoSEQ multiplex PCR was the method, and the copy in TCRdb shows in-frame clones only, minus some. In the table there are 67,000 or so clones, around four fifths of which are singletons. V is TRBV4-1 and J is TRBJ2-2; D remains ambiguous. The sample in question was CD4+ or CD8+ T cells sorted from blood, obtained in a trial of the OX40 agonist ivuxolimab. This receptor was taken from an adult with an advanced solid tumor such as melanoma, head and neck, liver or kidney cancer. Written as DNA, the CDR3 is TGCGCCAGCAGCCCTCGAATGGTGGCCGGGGAGCTGTTTTTT. The encoded protein is CASSPRMVAGELFF.